Here is one TCR beta chain with its context. The data belong to a study of blood T cell repertoires in COVID-19. The V gene's germline CDR1 is PRHDT and CDR2 FYEKMQ (reference sequence). CDR3 length equals 12 residues. V dropped 4 bases and J dropped 9 bases, with 12 bases sitting between them. The repertoire was sequenced with immunoSEQ multiplex PCR; TCRdb's copy has only in-frame clones and lacks some. Of 130,000 to 150,000 clones listed, around nine tenths were seen once; the top ten hold 3.5% to 5.5%. This chain connects TRBV13 to TRBJ1-2; possibly TRBD1 for D (5 bases). The sequence was collected from a woman in her thirties or forties with acute or convalescent COVID-19. The sequenced material came from peripheral blood. CDR3 bases: TGTGCCAGCAGCTATTCCAGGGCAAGCTACACCTTC. This sequence encodes CASSYSRASYTF.